The 10 T cell receptor beta chains below were found in one sample sequenced in a study of blood T cell repertoires in COVID-19. The table came from immunoSEQ multiplex PCR; TCRdb's copy has only in-frame clones and leaves some out. The sample holds hundreds of thousands of clones, almost 90% seen once. The specimen was peripheral blood. These receptors came from a woman in her 40s with COVID-19, enrolled during active disease.

The chain is built from TRBV9 and TRBJ2-1; 14 bases align to TRBD2. The CDR3 loop spans 16 amino acids. The germline gives CDR1 SGDLS, CDR2 YYNGEE. V gave up 3 bases and J gave up 8 bases; unmatched junction bases: 7. The CDR3 bases are TGTGCCAGCAGCGAGGGGACTAGCGGGAGAGGGGATGAGCAGTTCTTC. This encodes CASSEGTSGRGDEQFF.

The chain joins TRBV28 to TRBJ1-5; TRBD1 matches at 11 bases. Trimming removed 4 bases from V and 3 bases from J; junction bases left unmatched: 8. The CDR3 extends over 17 amino acids. Germline V gene sequence: CDR1 MDHEN, CDR2 SYDVKM. CDR3 nucleotide sequence: TGTGCCAGCAGTTATAGTGGGACAGGGGGTACCAATCAGCCCCAGCATTTT. Encoded protein: CASSYSGTGGTNQPQHF. The full variable domain, with the rest looked up from reference TRBV28 and TRBJ1-5, is DVKVTQSSRYLVKRTGEKVFLECVQDMDHENMFWYRQDPGLGLRLIYFSYDVKMKEKGDIPEGYSVSREKKERFSLILESASTNQTSMYLCASSYSGTGGTNQPQHFGDGTRLSIL.

This clone was observed once. CDR3 in DNA: TGTGCCAGCAGGCCGGGGACAGTATCTAATTCACCCCTCCACTTT. Residues: CASRPGTVSNSPLHF. The chain links TRBV27 to TRBJ1-6; 7 positions match TRBD1. This CDR3 contains 15 residues. The junction had 8 bases not matched to a gene; V was cut back by 6 bases and J by 6 bases. Germline V gives CDR1 MNHEY, CDR2 SMNVEV (reference sequence).

The chain recombines TRBV4-3 with TRBJ2-1; D not resolved. There are 15 residues in the CDR3. Looked up from germline, CDR1 is LGHNA and CDR2 is YSLEER. Trimming shortened V by 0 bases and J by 5 bases, and 11 bases separated the two germline ends. CDR3 in amino acids: CASSQDVQFNNEQFF. The CDR3 coding sequence is TGCGCCAGCAGCCAAGATGTACAGTTCAACAATGAGCAGTTCTTC.

This rearrangement joins TRBV27 to TRBJ1-5; TRBD1 matches at 9 bases. The CDR3 is made up of 15 amino acids. The germline V gene encodes CDR1 MNHEY and CDR2 SMNVEV (reference sequence). V dropped 4 bases and J dropped 7; count of bases not matched to a gene: 8. For the CDR3, the DNA is TGTGCCAGCAGTTCGGGAGACAGGGGGGACCAGCCCCAGCATTTT. This sequence encodes CASSSGDRGDQPQHF.

The chain links TRBV7-2 to TRBJ2-6, with D maybe TRBD2 (6 bases). The CDR3 has 16 residues. Between the trimmed V and J ends, which lost 5 bases and 0 bases, there was a span of 11 bases. CDR1 and CDR2 from the germline V gene are SGHTA and FQGNSA. The CDR3 DNA reads as TGTGCCAGCAGCGGCTTGCGGGGCTCTGGGGCCAACGTCCTGACTTTC. It encodes CASSGLRGSGANVLTF.

The chain has TRBV10-3 and TRBJ1-1, with 9 positions matching TRBD1. The V segment lost 11 bases and the J segment 0 bases; nucleotides outside the gene matches: 13. CDR1 is ENHRY, CDR2 SYGVKD, per germline. This CDR3 spans 16 amino acids. The CDR3 nucleotides are TGTGCCGCCACCCCGGGACAGGGTCATATGAACACTGAAGCTTTCTTT. Translating gives CAATPGQGHMNTEAFF.

This clone came up a few times. The chain's CDR3 is CASSIWRTGNQPQHF. For the CDR3, the DNA is TGTGCCAGTAGTATCTGGAGGACGGGCAATCAGCCCCAGCATTTT. The gene calls are TRBV19 and TRBJ1-5; D not certain. Germline CDR1 LNHDA, CDR2 SQIVND (reference sequence). V was shortened by 3 bases and J by 2 bases, with 11 bases between the two germline ends. The CDR3 is 15 amino acids.

J is TRBJ1-1 and V is TRBV27, with 7 bases lining up with TRBD1. This CDR3 is built from 12 residues. Germline V lookup: CDR1 MNHEY, CDR2 SMNVEV (reference sequence). J was trimmed by 4 bases and V by 7 bases; bases with no gene match: 3. The CDR3 nucleotides are TGTGCCAGCAAAGCAGGGGGCACTGAAGCTTTCTTT. It translates to CASKAGGTEAFF.

The V gene is TRBV6-5, the J gene TRBJ2-7, with D tentatively TRBD2 (5 bases). The CDR3 is made up of 16 amino acids. In germline, CDR1 is MNHEY, CDR2 SVGAGI. The germline V and J ends were trimmed by 2 bases and 7 bases, with 21 bases remaining between them. CDR3 coding DNA: TGTGCCAGCAGTTACCAAAGAGGGTGGTCTCCCGGGGAGCAGTACTTC. It is translated as CASSYQRGWSPGEQYF.